Each of the 27 T cell receptor beta chains below was sequenced from the same sample in a study of blood T cell repertoires in COVID-19. Clones were read by immunoSEQ multiplex PCR, and TCRdb kept only the in-frame ones, dropping some. The sample consists of 120,000 to 150,000 clones, roughly 76% of them appearing once. Sequencing was performed on peripheral blood. The receptors derive from a man older than 75 with acute or convalescent COVID-19.

This rearrangement joins TRBV5-4 to TRBJ2-7, with 11 bases aligning to TRBD2. Germline V gives CDR1 SGHNT, CDR2 YYREEE (reference sequence). The CDR3 spans 17 residues. V lost 2 bases, J lost 0 bases, and 7 bases stayed unmatched. CDR3 sequence: CASSFGLAGGSSYEQYF. The CDR3 DNA is TGTGCCAGCAGCTTCGGCCTAGCGGGGGGAAGCTCCTACGAGCAGTACTTC.

V gene TRBV11-3 combines with J gene TRBJ2-7, with TRBD1 matching 7 bases. V trimming: 8 bases; J trimming: 7 bases; junction bases outside the gene matches: 14. The CDR3 spans 14 residues. The germline gives CDR1 SGHNT, CDR2 YENEEA. The CDR3 is CASGISGQEREQYF. The CDR3 DNA sequence: TGTGCCAGCGGAATTTCTGGACAGGAAAGGGAGCAGTACTTC.

CDR3 protein: CASSFGGLGRQTQYF. DNA for the CDR3: TGTGCCAGCAGCTTTGGGGGACTAGGGCGCCAGACCCAGTACTTC. The V gene is TRBV5-6, the J gene TRBJ2-5; TRBD2 agrees at 8 bases. V was clipped by 2 bases and J by 6 bases; unmatched bases: 9. This CDR3 is built from 15 residues. Germline CDR1 reads SGHDT; CDR2 reads YYEEEE.

The chain combines TRBV5-8 with TRBJ2-1; D remains ambiguous. V lost 4 bases and J lost 0, with 11 bases in between. Germline CDR1 SGHTS, CDR2 YDEGEE. The CDR3 is 15 residues long. The CDR3 sequence is CASSLAIHSYNEQFF. The CDR3 coding sequence is TGTGCCAGCAGCCTGGCTATCCACTCCTACAATGAGCAGTTCTTC.

This clone was detected only once. The rearrangement links TRBV19 to TRBJ1-5; maybe TRBD1 (5 bases). Trimming removed 3 bases from V and 6 bases from J, with 9 bases in between. CDR3 size: 13 residues. Looked up from germline, CDR1 is LNHDA and CDR2 is SQIVND (reference sequence). CDR3 nucleotide sequence: TGTGCCAGTAGTATTTCAGGGTCTCAGCCCCAGCATTTT. Translation gives CASSISGSQPQHF.

V usage is TRBV28 and J usage is TRBJ1-3; 7 nucleotides align to TRBD1. From germline, CDR1 is MDHEN and CDR2 SYDVKM. The V gene end was trimmed by 4 bases and the J gene end by 5 bases; junction bases not matched to a gene: 8. The CDR3 loop spans 15 amino acids. The CDR3 nucleotides are TGTGCCAGCAGTTCCTCCGGGACAGTTAGAAACACCATATATTTT. Translation: CASSSSGTVRNTIYF. Supplemented by reference TRBV28 and TRBJ1-3, the full variable domain reads DVKVTQSSRYLVKRTGEKVFLECVQDMDHENMFWYRQDPGLGLRLIYFSYDVKMKEKGDIPEGYSVSREKKERFSLILESASTNQTSMYLCASSSSGTVRNTIYFGEGSWLTVV.

The CDR3 DNA reads TGTGCCAGTCAGGGCGGGCCGGGGGGTGAAAAACTGTTTTTT. As protein: CASQGGPGGEKLFF. This chain uses TRBV28 with TRBJ1-4; a possible D gene is TRBD1 (5 bases). The CDR3 is 14 amino acids. Deletions cut 9 bases from V and 7 bases from J, with 18 bases between. Germline V gene data show CDR1 as MDHEN and CDR2 as SYDVKM. The full variable domain, with the rest looked up from reference TRBV28 and TRBJ1-4, is DVKVTQSSRYLVKRTGEKVFLECVQDMDHENMFWYRQDPGLGLRLIYFSYDVKMKEKGDIPEGYSVSREKKERFSLILESASTNQTSMYLCASQGGPGGEKLFFGSGTQLSVL.

This chain joins TRBV7-3 and TRBJ2-6, with TRBD1 matching over 9 bases. Germline V gene lookup returns CDR1 SGHTA and CDR2 FQGTGA. V gave up 3 bases and J gave up 0 bases; unmatched junction bases: 12. This CDR3 region has 20 residues. CDR3 DNA: TGTGCCAGCAGCTTGCGCCACACCACAGGGGGCGACTCTGGGGCCAACGTCCTGACTTTC. Translating it yields CASSLRHTTGGDSGANVLTF. The entire variable domain, with the rest obtained from reference TRBV7-3 and TRBJ2-6, is as follows: GAGVSQTPSNKVTEKGKYVELRCDPISGHTALYWYRQSLGQGPEFLIYFQGTGAADDSGLPNDRFFAVRPEGSVSTLKIQRTERGDSAVYLCASSLRHTTGGDSGANVLTFGAGSRLTVL.

The chain couples TRBV28 to TRBJ1-1, with a weak D call TRBD1 (5 bases). Trimming took off 7 bases at V and 0 bases at J, with 9 bases between the two ends. Germline lookup yields CDR1 MDHEN and CDR2 SYDVKM. The CDR3 consists of 13 residues. The CDR3 sequence: CASTDTMNTEAFF. The CDR3 DNA reads TGTGCCAGCACGGACACCATGAACACTGAAGCTTTCTTT.

This clone was seen only once. CDR3 region: CASSERGLSNQPQHF. CDR3 nucleotide sequence: TGTGCCAGCAGTGAAAGGGGGCTTAGCAATCAGCCCCAGCATTTT. V is TRBV2 and J is TRBJ1-5, with 7 bases matching TRBD1. The CDR3 sequence is 15 residues long. Germline trimming cut 2 bases from V and 0 bases from J; bases unmatched to any gene: 1. The V gene's germline CDR1 is SNHLY and CDR2 FYNNEI. Combining the CDR3 with reference TRBV2 and TRBJ1-5 gives the whole variable domain EPEVTQTPSHQVTQMGQEVILRCVPISNHLYFYWYRQILGQKVEFLVSFYNNEISEKSEIFDDQFSVERPDGSNFTLKIRSTKLEDSAMYFCASSERGLSNQPQHFGDGTRLSIL.

The V gene is TRBV30, the J gene TRBJ1-4; 10 nucleotides align to TRBD1. Germline V gene sequence: CDR1 GTSNPN, CDR2 SVGIG (reference sequence). J lost 8 bases, V lost 1 base, and 1 base had no gene match. The CDR3 is made up of 13 amino acids. CDR3 region: CAWSGGQGEKLFF. CDR3 nucleotides: TGTGCCTGGAGTGGGGGACAGGGGGAAAAACTGTTTTTT.

This chain uses TRBV11-1 with TRBJ2-7, with a weak D call TRBD1 (6 bases). This CDR3 has 14 amino acids. V shed 5 bases and J shed 0 bases, with 11 bases lying between them. CDR1 and CDR2 from the germline V gene are SGHAT and FQDESV (reference sequence). CDR3 sequence (DNA): TGTGCCAGCAGCGTCGACAGGACCTCCTACGAGCAGTACTTC. Its protein product is CASSVDRTSYEQYF. The whole variable domain, remainder taken from reference TRBV11-1 and TRBJ2-7, is EAEVAQSPRYKITEKSQAVAFWCDPISGHATLYWYRQILGQGPELLVQFQDESVVDDSQLPKDRFSAERLKGVDSTLKIQPAELGDSAMYLCASSVDRTSYEQYFGPGTRLTVT.

This clone was picked up a small number of times. The rearrangement joins TRBV10-3 to TRBJ1-6; TRBD1 is a possible D gene (6 bases). CDR3 length: 15 residues. The V gene lost 10 bases and the J gene lost 5 bases, with 18 bases spanning the gap. Germline V CDR1 and CDR2: ENHRY, SYGVKD. This CDR3 reads CATNSPGHNNSPLHF. The CDR3 bases are TGTGCCACCAATTCCCCGGGACACAATAATTCACCCCTCCACTTT.

This clone appeared once. The chain is built from TRBV11-2 and TRBJ1-1, with a weak D call TRBD1 (5 bases). Per germline, CDR1 SGHAT and CDR2 FQNNGV. The CDR3 runs to 14 residues. V was pared by 3 bases and J by 5 bases, with 13 bases between. For the CDR3, the DNA is TGTGCCAGCAGCTTTCGACAGAGTATAACTGAAGCTTTCTTT. It encodes CASSFRQSITEAFF.

V is TRBV7-2 and J is TRBJ1-1, with unresolved D. This CDR3 is 14 amino acids long. The V gene's germline CDR1 is SGHTA and CDR2 FQGNSA. Trimming removed 4 bases from V and 1 base from J, with 10 bases in between. In nucleotides, the CDR3 is TGTGCCAGCAGCTCTCCGACTTGGAACACTGAAGCTTTCTTT. This sequence encodes CASSSPTWNTEAFF.

The gene calls are TRBV5-4 and TRBJ2-5; D remains unclear. CDR1 and CDR2 (germline): SGHNT, YYREEE (reference sequence). The length of the CDR3 is 15 residues. V lost 2 bases to trimming and J lost 2 bases, with 13 bases between them. DNA of the CDR3: TGTGCCAGCAGCTTAGGCAGCGCCGGTCAAGAGACCCAGTACTTC. Amino acids: CASSLGSAGQETQYF.

The chain recombines TRBV2 with TRBJ1-2; 9 bases agree with TRBD1. CDR1 and CDR2 (germline): SNHLY, FYNNEI. CDR3 length equals 13 residues. Germline trimming cut 4 bases from V and 6 bases from J; bases unmatched to any gene: 3. In nucleotides, the CDR3 is TGTGCCAGCAGTGCGGGACAGGGTAATGGCTACACCTTC. It specifies CASSAGQGNGYTF.

This clone was recorded once. The chain links TRBV7-2 to TRBJ2-2; D perhaps matches TRBD1 (5 bases). The CDR3 contains 13 residues. Germline loops: CDR1 SGHTA, CDR2 FQGNSA. The V and J ends lost 4 bases and 6 bases respectively, with 9 bases between them. The CDR3 sequence: CASSWQGAGELFF. The CDR3 nucleotides read TGTGCCAGCAGCTGGCAGGGCGCCGGGGAGCTGTTTTTT.

The CDR3 sequence is CATGAGDEAFF. CDR3 nucleotides: TGTGCCACCGGAGCGGGGGATGAAGCTTTCTTT. This chain connects TRBV6-1 to TRBJ1-1; possible D gene TRBD1, 5 bases. CDR3 size: 11 residues. Germline values: CDR1 MNHNS, CDR2 SASEGT. The germline V and J ends were trimmed by 10 bases and 7 bases, with 13 bases remaining between them.

This clone was found a few times. CDR3 in amino acids: CASSPDRGQPQHF. The CDR3 DNA reads TGTGCCAGCAGCCCCGACAGGGGTCAGCCCCAGCATTTT. The rearrangement links TRBV6-5 to TRBJ1-5, with 8 positions matching TRBD1. Germline loops: CDR1 MNHEY, CDR2 SVGAGI. V shed 6 bases and J 6 bases; nucleotides not matched to a gene: 4. The CDR3 sequence is 13 residues long.

This clone was counted only a few times. V is TRBV3-1 (or the pseudogene TRBV3-2) and J is TRBJ1-6; a possible D gene is TRBD1 (6 bases). The germline V gene encodes CDR1 LGHDT and CDR2 YNNKEL (reference sequence). V shed 1 base and J shed 6 bases, with 7 bases lying between them. The CDR3 length is 14 residues. CDR3 residues: CASSQVQGNSPLHF. The CDR3 coding sequence is TGTGCCAGCAGCCAAGTACAGGGTAATTCACCCCTCCACTTT.

The V call is TRBV10-3, the J call TRBJ2-1; D call uncertain. This CDR3 contains 13 residues. V lost 3 bases to trimming and J lost 5 bases, with 8 bases between them. Germline V gene sequence: CDR1 ENHRY, CDR2 SYGVKD. The CDR3 DNA follows: TGTGCCATCAGTGACCTCGCGGACAATGAGCAGTTCTTC. Its translation: CAISDLADNEQFF.

V usage is TRBV19 and J usage is TRBJ2-2; D call uncertain. V was cut by 1 base and J by 6 bases, with 3 bases left in between. The germline V gene encodes CDR1 LNHDA and CDR2 SQIVND (reference sequence). The CDR3 loop spans 12 amino acids. The DNA for the CDR3 is TGTGCCAGTAGTATAGCGGCCGGGGAGCTGTTTTTT. Translated, it gives CASSIAAGELFF.

The chain links TRBV15 to TRBJ2-2; D is unclear. Germline V gene data show CDR1 as LNHNV and CDR2 as YYDKDF (reference sequence). The V and J ends lost 8 bases and 7 bases respectively, with 14 bases between them. There are 13 residues in the CDR3. Here the CDR3 reads CATLRSPGGELFF. The CDR3 DNA follows: TGTGCCACCCTCCGTTCCCCGGGCGGGGAGCTGTTTTTT. The entire variable domain, with the rest obtained from reference TRBV15 and TRBJ2-2, is as follows: DAMVIQNPRYQVTQFGKPVTLSCSQTLNHNVMYWYQQKSSQAPKLLFHYYDKDFNNEADTPDNFQSRRPNTSFCFLDIRSPGLGDTAMYLCATLRSPGGELFFGEGSRLTVL.

The rearrangement links TRBV4-3 to TRBJ2-3; 10 bases map to TRBD1. CDR1 is LGHNA, CDR2 YSLEER, per germline. The CDR3 is 18 amino acids. J was trimmed by 3 bases and V by 2 bases; bases with no gene match: 11. Here the CDR3 DNA reads TGCGCCAGCAGCCAATACCCTCCGGGACAGGGGACTACAGATACGCAGTATTTT. Residues: CASSQYPPGQGTTDTQYF.

The V gene is TRBV6-5, the J gene TRBJ1-2; 7 bases match TRBD1. The CDR3 sequence is 15 residues long. The germline CDR1 and CDR2 sequences are MNHEY and SVGAGI. The junction had 8 bases not matched to a gene; V was cut back by 7 bases and J by 0 bases. The CDR3 bases are TGTGCCAGCACCCCAGGGGGACTCCCTAACTATGGCTACACCTTC. It specifies CASTPGGLPNYGYTF.

The rearrangement links TRBV19 to TRBJ2-3; a weak D match, TRBD2 (5 bases). This CDR3 has 13 residues. Germline CDR1 and CDR2: LNHDA and SQIVND (reference sequence). Deletions cut 10 bases from V and 4 bases from J, with 15 bases between. The CDR3: CATGLASADTQYF. CDR3 DNA: TGTGCCACCGGACTGGCTAGTGCAGATACGCAGTATTTT.